What follows are 8 T cell receptor beta chains derived from one specimen sequenced in a study of T cell responses to AZD1222 COVID-19 vaccine. Method: immunoSEQ multiplex PCR; TCRdb's copy keeps in-frame clones and lacks some. The table includes 200,000 or so clones, 80% to 90% detected once. The sequenced sample was peripheral blood, obtained on day 0 of AZD1222 vaccination. These receptors were obtained from an adult in good health.

The chain joins TRBV18 to TRBJ2-7; D is ambiguous. Germline CDR1 is KGHSH and CDR2 is LQKENI. This CDR3 is 14 amino acids long. V gave up 0 bases and J gave up 2 bases, with 8 bases separating them. CDR3 sequence: CASSPPMGTYEQYF. In nucleotides, the CDR3 is TGTGCCAGCTCACCACCGATGGGAACCTACGAGCAGTACTTC.

This rearrangement joins TRBV6-1 to TRBJ2-3, with 7 nucleotides matching TRBD2. Trimming removed 1 base from V and 8 bases from J; junction bases left unmatched: 12. Germline CDR1 is MNHNS and CDR2 is SASEGT. This CDR3 is built from 16 residues. CDR3 amino acids: CASSEGGGRGPFTQYF. CDR3 coding DNA: TGTGCCAGCAGTGAAGGGGGGGGACGAGGCCCATTTACGCAGTATTTT.

V and J are TRBV19 and TRBJ2-3; 9 nucleotides line up with TRBD2. There are 16 residues in the CDR3. Germline values: CDR1 LNHDA, CDR2 SQIVND (reference sequence). Trimming cost V 1 base and J 6 bases; bases outside gene matches: 8. CDR3: CASSIVRLAGLDTQYF. Here the CDR3 DNA reads TGTGCCAGTAGTATAGTACGGCTAGCGGGGCTGGATACGCAGTATTTT.

This clone has only a few counts. The V and J genes are TRBV4-2 and TRBJ1-1, with 8 nucleotides matching TRBD1. In germline, CDR1 is LGHNA, CDR2 YNFKEQ. Trimming cost V 1 base and J 1 base; bases outside gene matches: 5. This CDR3 is 16 amino acids long. CDR3 protein: CASSQGEGTGNTEAFF. The CDR3 coding sequence is TGTGCCAGCAGCCAAGGAGAAGGGACAGGGAACACTGAAGCTTTCTTT.

This clone was seen only once. The genes are TRBV7-8 and TRBJ1-3; tentative D call: TRBD1 (6 bases). CDR1 and CDR2 (germline): SGHVS, FQNEAQ. The CDR3 sequence is 17 residues long. Trimming removed 3 bases at V and 1 base at J, with 16 bases between. Here the CDR3 DNA reads TGTGCCAGCAGCTTTGGGTCAGGGGCGGGGTCTGGAAACACCATATATTTT. This encodes CASSFGSGAGSGNTIYF.

This chain joins TRBV6-6 and TRBJ2-3; TRBD2 is a possible D gene (6 bases). Germline V gene lookup returns CDR1 MNHNY and CDR2 SVGAGI (reference sequence). Between the trimmed V and J ends, which lost 6 bases and 2 bases, there was a span of 21 bases. The CDR3 runs to 17 residues. CDR3 sequence: CASRRKFRDSHTDTQYF. The CDR3 nucleotides are TGTGCCAGCAGACGAAAATTCCGGGACTCCCACACAGATACGCAGTATTTT.

V gene TRBV5-1 combines with J gene TRBJ1-5; D gene unclear. Germline V CDR1 and CDR2: SGHRS, YFSETQ. CDR3 size: 15 residues. The V and J ends lost 0 bases and 0 bases respectively, with 7 bases between them. The CDR3 coding sequence is TGCGCCAGCAGCTTGGACAGCAATAGCAATCAGCCCCAGCATTTT. Translated: CASSLDSNSNQPQHF.

This chain joins TRBV11-1 and TRBJ2-5; 14 nucleotides align to TRBD2. The CDR3 has 15 residues. The V gene's germline CDR1 is SGHAT and CDR2 FQDESV (reference sequence). Germline trimming cut 5 bases from V and 3 bases from J; bases unmatched to any gene: 2. The DNA of the CDR3 is TGTGCCAGCAGCAAGGGACTAGCGGGGGAAGAGACCCAGTACTTC. This sequence encodes CASSKGLAGEETQYF.